These 7 T cell receptor beta chains came from one sample sequenced in a study of blood T cell repertoires in COVID-19. TCRdb keeps only in-frame clones here, not all; method: immunoSEQ multiplex PCR. The profile covers about 220,000 clones, with roughly four fifths appearing a single time and 4.7% taken by the ten largest. The sequencing input was peripheral blood. These receptor sequences come from an older woman with acute or convalescent COVID-19.

The gene calls are TRBV5-1 and TRBJ2-2, with no clear D. Germline assignment: CDR1 SGHRS and CDR2 YFSETQ. V gave up 0 bases and J gave up 5 bases, with 11 bases separating them. The CDR3 runs 15 residues. This CDR3 is CASSLELAVTGELFF. Written as DNA, the CDR3 is TGCGCCAGCAGCTTGGAATTGGCTGTGACCGGGGAGCTGTTTTTT. The entire variable domain, with the rest obtained from reference TRBV5-1 and TRBJ2-2, is as follows: KAGVTQTPRYLIKTRGQQVTLSCSPISGHRSVSWYQQTPGQGLQFLFEYFSETQRNKGNFPGRFSGRQFSNSRSEMNVSTLELGDSALYLCASSLELAVTGELFFGEGSRLTVL.

This clone was counted a few times. The chain combines TRBV29-1 with TRBJ1-2, with no clear D. The V end was cut by 6 bases, the J end by 3 bases, with 5 bases between. Germline V CDR1 and CDR2: SQVTM, ANQGSEA. There are 10 residues in the CDR3. DNA of the CDR3: TGCAGCGTCTTCTACTATGGCTACACCTTC. Amino acid sequence: CSVFYYGYTF.

This clone was counted a few times. The chain couples TRBV30 to TRBJ1-6, with TRBD1 as a possible D gene (5 bases). The V end lost 3 bases, the J end lost 6 bases, and 12 bases lay between the germline ends. CDR1 is GTSNPN, CDR2 SVGIG, per germline (reference sequence). CDR3 size: 14 residues. CDR3 coding DNA: TGTGCCTGGAGAGGGCAGGGAAGTAATTCACCCCTCCACTTT. Translating gives CAWRGQGSNSPLHF.

This rearrangement joins TRBV4-2 to TRBJ1-6, with 9 bases lining up with TRBD1. The CDR3 loop spans 14 amino acids. Germline lookup yields CDR1 LGHNA and CDR2 YNFKEQ. After removal of 8 bases from V and 8 bases from J, the junction contained 7 bases not matched to a gene. The CDR3 region is CASSLDRGDSPLHF. CDR3 in DNA: TGTGCCAGCTCTTTAGACAGGGGGGATTCACCCCTCCACTTT.

V and J are TRBV4-2 and TRBJ2-5; 7 nucleotides line up with TRBD2. CDR1 LGHNA and CDR2 YNFKEQ come from the germline V gene. The junction had 12 bases not matched to a gene; V was cut back by 6 bases and J by 5 bases. The CDR3 has 15 amino acids. The CDR3 loop reads CASRENGGGKETQYF. The CDR3 DNA sequence: TGTGCCAGCAGAGAGAACGGCGGGGGTAAGGAGACCCAGTACTTC.

The chain combines TRBV7-6 with TRBJ2-5, with D unclear. The V and J ends lost 4 bases and 2 bases respectively, with 8 bases between them. Looked up from germline, CDR1 is SGHVS and CDR2 is FNYEAQ. CDR3 length: 13 residues. In DNA form, the CDR3 reads TGTGCCAGCAGCTCCCTATTACAAGAGACCCAGTACTTC. This gives the protein CASSSLLQETQYF.

J is TRBJ1-2 and V is TRBV11-2; TRBD1 aligns across 7 bases. Germline assignment: CDR1 SGHAT and CDR2 FQNNGV. The CDR3 contains 16 residues. Unmatched junction bases numbered 13, after V lost 5 bases and J lost 4 bases. The CDR3 loop reads CASSGSRQGVSYGYTF. The DNA for the CDR3 is TGTGCCAGCAGCGGATCCCGACAGGGCGTGAGCTATGGCTACACCTTC.